Described below is a single TCR beta chain sequence and its context. Its target is unknown. These data are taken from a study of long-term antiretroviral therapy in people with HIV. The overall study: About a decade before 2015, the earliest samples were taken when ART was typically delayed. Study-level points and caveats: Those clones which expanded before ART made up the dominant part of the repertoire at all time points. Repertoires in HIV (unlike those of controls) had narrower CDR3 length ranges.

Version v3.0 of the immunoSEQ assay ran at survey level. The assay was immunoSEQ multiplex PCR, and TCRdb's table has in-frame clones only and misses some. Of about 39,000 clones in the sample, around 85% were seen once. Every HIV-positive participant received treatment in the United States. The origin of this receptor is a woman aged 45-59 years with HIV. The sequencing here drew on unsorted PBMCs, taken 1.2 years after starting antiretroviral therapy.

The CDR3 DNA reads TGTGCCAGCAGCTTGGGGGGAAACTACGAGCAGTACTTC. Protein product: CASSLGGNYEQYF. The chain carries TRBV5-4 and TRBJ2-7; no definite D call. Trimming removed 0 bases from V and 3 bases from J, with 7 bases in between. The CDR3 extends over 13 amino acids. Germline V lookup: CDR1 SGHNT, CDR2 YYREEE (reference sequence).